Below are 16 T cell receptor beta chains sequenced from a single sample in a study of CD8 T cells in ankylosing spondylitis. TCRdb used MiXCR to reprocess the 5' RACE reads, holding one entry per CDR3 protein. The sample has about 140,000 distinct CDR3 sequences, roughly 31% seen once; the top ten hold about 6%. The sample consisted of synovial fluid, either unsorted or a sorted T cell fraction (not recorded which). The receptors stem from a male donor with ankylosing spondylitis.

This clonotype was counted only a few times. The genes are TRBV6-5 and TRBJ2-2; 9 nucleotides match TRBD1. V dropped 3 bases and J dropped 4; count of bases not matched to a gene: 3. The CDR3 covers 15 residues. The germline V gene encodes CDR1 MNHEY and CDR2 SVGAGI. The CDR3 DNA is TGTGCCAGCAGTTATACAGGGGGCCTCACCGGGGAGCTGTTTTTT. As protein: CASSYTGGLTGELFF.

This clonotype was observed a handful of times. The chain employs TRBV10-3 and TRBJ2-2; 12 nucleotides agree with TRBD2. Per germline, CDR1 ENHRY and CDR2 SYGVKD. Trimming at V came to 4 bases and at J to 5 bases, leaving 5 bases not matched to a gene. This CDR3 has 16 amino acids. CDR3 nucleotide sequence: TGTGCCATCAGTGTACATGGGACTAGCGGGACCGGGGAGCTGTTTTTT. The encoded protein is CAISVHGTSGTGELFF.

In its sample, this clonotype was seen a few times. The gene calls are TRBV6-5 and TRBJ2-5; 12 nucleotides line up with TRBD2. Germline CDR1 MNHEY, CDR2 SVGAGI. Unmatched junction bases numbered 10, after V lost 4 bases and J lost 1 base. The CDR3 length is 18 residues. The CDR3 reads CASSSLLTSGRFQETQYF. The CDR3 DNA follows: TGTGCCAGCAGTTCACTTCTGACTAGCGGGAGATTCCAAGAGACCCAGTACTTC.

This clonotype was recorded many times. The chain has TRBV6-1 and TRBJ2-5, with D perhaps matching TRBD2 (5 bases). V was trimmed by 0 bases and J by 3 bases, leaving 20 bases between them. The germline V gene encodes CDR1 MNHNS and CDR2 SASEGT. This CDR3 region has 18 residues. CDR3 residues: CASSEAHPGTTAKETQYF. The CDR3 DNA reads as TGTGCCAGCAGTGAAGCGCACCCGGGAACTACCGCTAAAGAGACCCAGTACTTC.

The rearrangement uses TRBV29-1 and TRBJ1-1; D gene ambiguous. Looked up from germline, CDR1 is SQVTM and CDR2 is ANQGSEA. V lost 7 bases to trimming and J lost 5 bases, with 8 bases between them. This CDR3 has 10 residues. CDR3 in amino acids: CSDELTEAFF. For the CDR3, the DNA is TGCAGCGATGAGTTAACTGAAGCTTTCTTT.

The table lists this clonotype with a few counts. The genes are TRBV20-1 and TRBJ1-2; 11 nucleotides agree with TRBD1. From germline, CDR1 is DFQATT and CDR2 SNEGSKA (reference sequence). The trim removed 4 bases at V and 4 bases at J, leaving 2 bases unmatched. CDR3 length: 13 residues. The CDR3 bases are TGCAGTGCTACTGGACAGGGGGCCTATGGCTACACCTTC. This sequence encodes CSATGQGAYGYTF.

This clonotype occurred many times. This chain's CDR3 is CASSATPGGSDTQYF. DNA for the CDR3: TGTGCCAGCAGTGCGACCCCGGGGGGTTCAGATACGCAGTATTTT. The chain is built from TRBV7-8 and TRBJ2-3; 7 positions agree with TRBD2. This CDR3 has 15 residues. CDR1 SGHVS and CDR2 FQNEAQ come from the germline V gene. V was clipped by 6 bases and J by 4 bases; unmatched bases: 10.

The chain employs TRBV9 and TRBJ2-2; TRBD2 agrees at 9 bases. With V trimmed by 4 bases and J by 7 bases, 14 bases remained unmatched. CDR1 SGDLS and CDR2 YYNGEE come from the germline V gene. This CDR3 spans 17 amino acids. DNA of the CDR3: TGTGCCAGCAGCTGGGACTTTAGCGGGGGCGCTGGCGGGGAGCTGTTTTTT. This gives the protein CASSWDFSGGAGGELFF.

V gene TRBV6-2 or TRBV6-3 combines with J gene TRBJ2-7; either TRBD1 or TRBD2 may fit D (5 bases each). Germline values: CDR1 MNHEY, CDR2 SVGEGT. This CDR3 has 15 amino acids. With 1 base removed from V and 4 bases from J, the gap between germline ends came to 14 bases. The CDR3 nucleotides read TGTGCCAGCAGTTACTACGGGACGGCTCTATACGAGCAGTACTTC. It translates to CASSYYGTALYEQYF.

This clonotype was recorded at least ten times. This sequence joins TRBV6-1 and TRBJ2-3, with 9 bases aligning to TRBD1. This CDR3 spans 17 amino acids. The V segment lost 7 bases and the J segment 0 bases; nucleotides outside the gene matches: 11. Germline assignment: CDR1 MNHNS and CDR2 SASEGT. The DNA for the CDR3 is TGTGCCAGCACCAATATGGACAGGGGAGGTAGCACAGATACGCAGTATTTT. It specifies CASTNMDRGGSTDTQYF.

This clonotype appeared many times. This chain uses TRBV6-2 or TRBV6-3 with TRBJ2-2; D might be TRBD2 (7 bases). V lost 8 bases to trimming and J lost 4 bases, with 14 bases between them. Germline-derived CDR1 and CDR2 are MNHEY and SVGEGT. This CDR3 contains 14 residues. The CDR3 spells CASHGGRVTGELFF. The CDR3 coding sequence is TGTGCCAGCCACGGGGGGCGCGTCACCGGGGAGCTGTTTTTT.

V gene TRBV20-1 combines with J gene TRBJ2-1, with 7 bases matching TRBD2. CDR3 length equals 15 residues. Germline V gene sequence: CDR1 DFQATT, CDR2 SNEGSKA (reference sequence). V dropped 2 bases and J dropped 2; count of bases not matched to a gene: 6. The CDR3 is CSARKRENAYNEQFF. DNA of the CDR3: TGCAGTGCTAGAAAGCGGGAAAACGCCTACAATGAGCAGTTCTTC.

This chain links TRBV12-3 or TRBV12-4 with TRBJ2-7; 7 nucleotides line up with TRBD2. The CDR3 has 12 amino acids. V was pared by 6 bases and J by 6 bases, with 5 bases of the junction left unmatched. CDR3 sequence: CASRLSGGEQYF. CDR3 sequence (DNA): TGTGCCAGCAGGTTATCGGGAGGCGAGCAGTACTTC.

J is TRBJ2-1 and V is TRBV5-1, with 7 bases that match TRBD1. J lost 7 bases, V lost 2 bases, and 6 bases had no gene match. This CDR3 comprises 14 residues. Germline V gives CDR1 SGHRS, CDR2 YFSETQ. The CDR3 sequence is CASSLDRVGNEQFF. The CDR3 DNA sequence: TGCGCCAGCAGCTTAGACAGGGTAGGAAATGAGCAGTTCTTC.

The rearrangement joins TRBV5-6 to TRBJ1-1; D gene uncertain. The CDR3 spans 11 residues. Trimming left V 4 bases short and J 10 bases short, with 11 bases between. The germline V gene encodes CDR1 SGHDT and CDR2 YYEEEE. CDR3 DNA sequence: TGTGCCAGCAGCCGGTCGGGCGGAGCTTTCTTT. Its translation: CASSRSGGAFF.

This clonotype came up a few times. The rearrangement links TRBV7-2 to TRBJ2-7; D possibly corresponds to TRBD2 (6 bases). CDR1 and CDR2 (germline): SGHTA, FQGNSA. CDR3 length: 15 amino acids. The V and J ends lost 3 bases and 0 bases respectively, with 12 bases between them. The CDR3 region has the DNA TGTGCCAGCAGCTTGGGGGGAGTAACCTCCTACGAGCAGTACTTC. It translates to CASSLGGVTSYEQYF. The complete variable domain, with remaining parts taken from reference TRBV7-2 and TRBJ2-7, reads GAGVSQSPSNKVTEKGKDVELRCDPISGHTALYWYRQSLGQGLEFLIYFQGNSAPDKSGLPSDRFSAERTGGSVSTLTIQRTQQEDSAVYLCASSLGGVTSYEQYFGPGTRLTVT.